The subject of this entry is one T cell receptor (beta chain). There is no known antigen for this receptor. Base quality data are lacking; no much larger clone is found one base away. The entry originates in a study of CD8+ T cells in alopecia areata (dated by TCRdb to the late 2010s). For context, the study as a whole: Treated patients were enrolled in an open-label pilot trial of oral tofacitinib, 5 to 10 mg twice daily, for moderate-to-severe alopecia areata. Scalp clonality was compared across normal scalp (n=4), patchy alopecia areata scalp (n=8), and alopecia totalis/universalis scalp (n=8). RNA was obtained with the PAXgene miRNA kit for fixed scalp, the miRNeasy kit for PBMCs, and the RNeasy kit for mouse skin. Biopsies were taken from tofacitinib-treated patients at baseline and at 4 and 24 weeks of treatment, and a later scalp biopsy was taken in several of the tofacitinib-treated patients. High-throughput TCRbeta sequencing was used to examine T cell clonal expansion in alopecia areata in both the C3H/HeJ mouse model and human patients. Human TCRbeta sequencing covered scalp tissue and sorted CD4+ and CD8+ peripheral blood T cells from patchy and totalis/universalis alopecia areata patients and healthy controls. The SALT score, which quantifies the percentage of affected scalp surface area, was used to measure disease severity in treated patients. Patients stayed on tofacitinib for 6 to 18 months and then had 6 months of follow-up off drug so that delayed response and recurrence could be assessed. TCRbeta CDR3 regions were amplified by immunoSEQ multiplex PCR with 35 Vbeta forward and 13 Jbeta reverse primers. The study at large found these results: Unlike mouse skin, where gammadelta T cells dominate, normal human skin contains resident alphabeta T cells that get sequenced too, which complicates analysis of the scalp TCR repertoire. TCR sequences shared between patients were less clear than in mice, possibly partly because of HLA diversity in the patient population. With tofacitinib, both scalp clonality and the number of expanded CD8+ clones among the top 100 scalp clones went down significantly. During tofacitinib treatment, many expanded lesional clones remained in scalp and blood, and this persistence may partly explain relapse after treatment is stopped. The treated cohort was small, with a single nonresponder, so links between baseline CD8+ expansion and response need larger studies. Lesional scalp, especially in alopecia totalis/universalis, showed higher clonality and more expanded CD8+ clones than normal scalp, suggesting antigenic drive.

Read against the paper, the sample's time point label means: about 25 weeks on oral tofacitinib. The treatment or condition label corresponds to: oral pan-JAK inhibitor, 5-10 mg twice daily. Peripheral blood and lesional scalp punch biopsies were obtained from patients with alopecia areata. PBMCs were separated by density centrifugation and stained for CD3, CD4 and CD8, after which CD4+ and CD8+ T cells were sorted on a FACSAria. The CDR3 measures 19 amino acids from cysteine to phenylalanine. Only CDR3 DNA remains: 57 bases, in frame from the first base. For this chain, trimming is 3 bases at the V end and 2 bases at the J end, and the number of junction bases without a gene match is 16. The germline V gene (reference sequence) sets CDR1 to LNHDA and CDR2 to SQIVND. Libraries were built with the immunoSEQ multiplex PCR assay. To provide template for TCR sequencing, every sample had RNA extracted and reverse transcribed into cDNA. SuperScript III was used to make first-strand cDNA, primed with a 2:1 mix of oligo-dT and random hexamers. A synthetic immune receptor repertoire was used to measure amplification bias, and any remaining bias was corrected computationally. Under the source paper's analysis protocol: Raw reads were preprocessed to remove errors, and CDR3 was defined according to IMGT conventions as the region from the conserved cysteine to phenylalanine. Clonality was calculated as 1 minus Shannon entropy normalized by log2 of the number of productive unique TCRs. Scalp TCRbeta sequences were cross-referenced with sorted blood CD4 and CD8 repertoires so that the CD4 or CD8 identity of scalp clones could be inferred. Sourced from immuneACCESS, this table was stored by TCRdb with only in-frame sequences that have V and J called. A share of the clones is absent; for the studies checked, an unresolved V gene accounts for under half, and the remainder has no known explanation. V and J calls and clone size are as listed in that table; D and trimming were resolved from the DNA. This sample is represented by around 200,000 clones; about 60% of them were singletons. The ten largest clones represent 10% to 15% of the sample.

This TCR was sampled from a human donor with alopecia areata. This material consisted of CD8+ T cells sorted from blood, taken at week 24, from a patient treated with tofacitinib. The sequence joins TRBV19 to TRBJ2-1; TRBD2 agrees with 7 junctional bases. The DNA sequence is TGTGCCAGTAGTATTATCGTGGGGGGTCGGCTAGCGGCCTACAATGAGCAGTTCTTC. It is translated as CASSIIVGGRLAAYNEQFF.